The next 30 T cell receptor beta chains were all read from a single sample in a study of T cells in Graves' hyperthyroidism and ophthalmopathy. TCR beta CDR3 sequences were amplified from RNA transcripts. First-round RT-PCR with HTBI primers amplified the TCR CDR3 region. TCRdb reprocessed the multiplex PCR reads with MiXCR, giving one entry per CDR3 protein. Among over 650,000 distinct CDR3 sequences, about 17% were seen once, and the ten largest hold 8.4%. The sequenced material came from blood. The receptors originated from a man aged 18 to 30 with Graves' hyperthyroidism.

In its sample, this clonotype was seen many times. V gene TRBV29-1 combines with J gene TRBJ2-7; a possible D gene is TRBD2 (5 bases). The CDR3 is made up of 15 amino acids. Germline V lookup: CDR1 SQVTM, CDR2 ANQGSEA. Trimming stripped 2 bases from V and 3 bases from J, with 17 bases between. In nucleotides, the CDR3 is TGCAGCGTTGAAACCTCCCACGGGATTAACTACGAGCAGTACTTC. Amino acids: CSVETSHGINYEQYF.

Comment on this clonotype: A clone one base away is much larger, so this may be a read error. The chain joins TRBV7-2 to TRBJ1-5, with D possibly matching TRBD1 (6 bases). CDR1 SGHTA and CDR2 FQGNSA come from the germline V gene. The CDR3 has 13 residues. V was clipped by 8 bases and J by 7 bases, with 15 bases between them. In DNA form, the CDR3 reads TGTGCCAGCGGCTCCACAGGGTTGCAGCCCCAGCATTTT. Residues: CASGSTGLQPQHF.

This clonotype was seen repeatedly, ten times or more. The rearrangement links TRBV2 to TRBJ2-3; D ambiguous. The CDR3 consists of 16 residues. From germline, CDR1 is SNHLY and CDR2 FYNNEI. Trimming shortened V by 7 bases and J by 1 base, and 18 bases separated the two germline ends. For the CDR3, the DNA is TGTGCCAGCAACGACCCCCCAGAGTCCCGCACAGATACGCAGTATTTT. This gives the protein CASNDPPESRTDTQYF.

This clonotype was seen more than once but under ten times. The chain joins TRBV7-9 to TRBJ2-7; TRBD1 matches at 11 bases. CDR3 length equals 15 residues. CDR1 is SEHNR, CDR2 FQNEAQ, per germline (reference sequence). Trimming at V came to 6 bases and at J to 3 bases, leaving 7 bases not matched to a gene. The chain's CDR3 is CASSPDRGRFYEQYF. CDR3 nucleotide sequence: TGTGCCAGCAGTCCGGACAGGGGGCGCTTCTACGAGCAGTACTTC.

This clonotype was counted between two and nine times. The rearrangement uses TRBV29-1 and TRBJ1-2; D unclear. The length of the CDR3 is 14 residues. Germline V gives CDR1 SQVTM, CDR2 ANQGSEA. Trimming cost V 0 bases and J 4 bases, with 12 bases left between them. CDR3 in DNA: TGCAGCGTTGAAGATCTTGATTCGCCCTATGGCTACACCTTC. Translating it yields CSVEDLDSPYGYTF.

The J gene is TRBJ2-1, the V gene TRBV28, with a tentative D call TRBD1 (6 bases). The CDR3 extends over 12 amino acids. The V end lost 6 bases, the J end lost 11 bases, and 14 bases lay between the germline ends. CDR1 and CDR2 (germline): MDHEN, SYDVKM. CDR3 sequence reads: CASSLRQEKQFF. The DNA of the CDR3 is TGTGCCAGCAGCCTACGACAGGAGAAGCAGTTCTTC.

Of note for this clonotype: This may arise from a read error, as a much more abundant clone is one base away. V gene TRBV6-2 or TRBV6-3 combines with J gene TRBJ2-3; 7 nucleotides align to TRBD2. CDR1 and CDR2 (germline): MNHEY, SVGEGT. The CDR3 is 14 residues long. CDR3 region: CVSSRDYERDTQYF. CDR3 sequence (DNA): TGTGTCAGCAGTCGGGACTACGAGAGAGATACGCAGTATTTT.

The genes are TRBV20-1 and TRBJ2-7, with 7 bases lining up with TRBD1. Trimming removed 6 bases from V and 0 bases from J; junction bases left unmatched: 5. The germline V gene has CDR1 DFQATT and CDR2 SNEGSKA (reference sequence). This CDR3 region has 13 residues. Here the CDR3 DNA reads TGCAGTGCCCACAGGGGAGACTCCTACGAGCAGTACTTC. Its protein is CSAHRGDSYEQYF.

This clonotype was picked up a small number of times. V usage is TRBV27 and J usage is TRBJ2-3, with TRBD1 matching 9 bases. Germline-derived CDR1 and CDR2 are MNHEY and SMNVEV (reference sequence). J gave up 5 bases and V 4 bases, and 10 bases lay outside the gene matches. The CDR3 totals 16 residues. CDR3 protein: CASSSGQGREVDTQYF. CDR3 nucleotide sequence: TGTGCCAGCAGTTCCGGACAGGGGAGGGAGGTAGATACGCAGTATTTT.

This clonotype was detected many times. The gene calls are TRBV28 and TRBJ2-3; 9 bases are shared with TRBD2. Germline lookup yields CDR1 MDHEN and CDR2 SYDVKM. The length of the CDR3 is 16 residues. V was pared by 4 bases and J by 4 bases, with 9 bases of the junction left unmatched. CDR3 nucleotides: TGTGCCAGCAGTTCCGTAGCGGGAGAGAGGGCAGATACGCAGTATTTT. It specifies CASSSVAGERADTQYF.

The sample holds many counts of this clonotype. This chain joins TRBV3-2 and TRBJ2-3; the tabulated D call, TRBD2, remains unverified against the DNA. TRBV3-2 is marked as a pseudogene. The CDR3 contains 17 residues. The CDR3, as DNA: TGTGCCAGCAGCCAGATCAGCGGGAGGGGCGGCACAGATACGCAGTATTTT. Its translation: CASSQISGRGGTDTQYF.

This clonotype occurred many times. V is TRBV28 and J is TRBJ2-3, with 8 bases that match TRBD2. The CDR3 contains 15 residues. Germline V gene data show CDR1 as MDHEN and CDR2 as SYDVKM. Trimming removed 5 bases from V and 5 bases from J; junction bases left unmatched: 9. The CDR3 region has the DNA TGTGCCAGCAGTCCCCGGGGGGGGGCCATAGATACGCAGTATTTT. It codes for CASSPRGGAIDTQYF.

The table lists this clonotype with many counts. This chain joins TRBV28 and TRBJ2-7, with D perhaps TRBD1 or TRBD2 (5 bases each). The CDR3 is 15 amino acids. The V end lost 2 bases, the J end lost 5 bases, and 16 bases lay between the germline ends. CDR1 is MDHEN and CDR2 is SYDVKM in the germline V gene. The CDR3 sequence is CASSLLESRDDEQYF. CDR3 nucleotides: TGTGCCAGCAGTTTACTAGAAAGTAGGGACGACGAGCAGTACTTC.

This clonotype was picked up many times. This rearrangement joins TRBV12-3 or TRBV12-4 to TRBJ1-2; D ambiguous. With 5 bases removed from V and 2 bases from J, the gap between germline ends came to 9 bases. The CDR3 length is 13 residues. The CDR3 nucleotides read TGTGCCAGCAGTCGGGCGGTGAACTATGGCTACACCTTC. Translated: CASSRAVNYGYTF.

This clonotype was picked up a small number of times. This chain connects TRBV5-5 to TRBJ1-6; D not resolved. Trimming cost V 0 bases and J 7 bases, with 14 bases left between them. The CDR3 is 16 amino acids. The germline CDR1 and CDR2 sequences are SGHKS and YYEKEE (reference sequence). The CDR3 loop reads CASSLAPVASNSPLHF. The CDR3 bases are TGTGCCAGCAGCTTGGCCCCCGTCGCCTCCAATTCACCCCTCCACTTT.

This clonotype occurred many times. The chain combines TRBV20-1 with TRBJ1-2, with no clear D. This CDR3 has 12 amino acids. The germline V and J ends were trimmed by 0 bases and 4 bases, with 6 bases remaining between them. CDR1 DFQATT and CDR2 SNEGSKA come from the germline V gene (reference sequence). The CDR3 is CSARDGSYGYTF. The CDR3 DNA is TGCAGTGCTAGAGACGGATCCTATGGCTACACCTTC.

This clonotype has a count of ten or more. DNA of the CDR3: TGTGCCAGCACGACAAACACCGGGGAGCTGTTTTTT. It codes for CASTTNTGELFF. The chain combines TRBV2 with TRBJ2-2; D is ambiguous. V lost 7 bases and J 2 bases, leaving 5 bases between the germline ends. The CDR3 contains 12 residues. From germline, CDR1 is SNHLY and CDR2 FYNNEI. The full variable domain, rest sourced from reference TRBV2 and TRBJ2-2, is EPEVTQTPSHQVTQMGQEVILRCVPISNHLYFYWYRQILGQKVEFLVSFYNNEISEKSEIFDDQFSVERPDGSNFTLKIRSTKLEDSAMYFCASTTNTGELFFGEGSRLTVL.

There are many counts of this clonotype. The CDR3 DNA is TGTGCCAGCACCCCTACAGGGCCTCAGCCCCAGCATTTT. Protein sequence: CASTPTGPQPQHF. The chain links TRBV12-3 or TRBV12-4 to TRBJ1-5; weak D call: TRBD1 (6 bases). The CDR3 length is 13 residues. V was pared by 7 bases and J by 6 bases, with 13 bases between.

There are many counts of this clonotype. The chain joins TRBV20-1 to TRBJ2-5, with 10 bases that match TRBD1. Germline V lookup: CDR1 DFQATT, CDR2 SNEGSKA (reference sequence). CDR3 length: 12 residues. The V segment lost 5 bases and the J segment 5 bases; nucleotides outside the gene matches: 2. CDR3 loop: CSAGQGGETQYF. The CDR3 bases are TGCAGTGCTGGACAGGGGGGTGAGACCCAGTACTTC.

In its sample, this clonotype was seen a few times. Just one base apart from a much larger clone, this may be a read error. The chain joins TRBV7-3 to TRBJ1-5; 7 positions agree with TRBD1. The ends lost 5 bases at V and 6 bases at J; junction bases unmatched: 7. The CDR3 is 14 residues long. Germline V gene data show CDR1 as SGHTA and CDR2 as FQGTGA. The CDR3 DNA reads as TGTGCCAGCAGCCCCACAGGGGACAGTCAGCCCCAGCATTTT. It is translated as CASSPTGDSQPQHF.

The sample holds many counts of this clonotype. The rearrangement uses TRBV11-3 and TRBJ2-7; 14 bases match TRBD2. Germline CDR1 reads SGHNT; CDR2 reads YENEEA. CDR3 length equals 16 residues. The ends lost 5 bases at V and 8 bases at J; junction bases unmatched: 11. Written as DNA, the CDR3 is TGTGCCAGCAGCCAAACCGGGACTAGCGGGAGTCTCAAGCAGTACTTC. This encodes CASSQTGTSGSLKQYF.

The chain employs TRBV2 and TRBJ1-1; D unresolved. The V gene lost 5 bases and the J gene lost 4 bases, with 11 bases spanning the gap. Germline CDR1 SNHLY, CDR2 FYNNEI. CDR3 length: 13 amino acids. CDR3 DNA: TGTGCCAGCAGTACCGAGGGTGGCACTGAAGCTTTCTTT. As protein: CASSTEGGTEAFF.

This clonotype was observed a handful of times. The chain combines TRBV30 with TRBJ2-7, with TRBD2 matching 13 bases. Germline CDR1 and CDR2: GTSNPN and SVGIG (reference sequence). After removal of 5 bases from V and 6 bases from J, the junction contained 7 bases not matched to a gene. The CDR3 covers 14 residues. CDR3 residues: CAWDGGLAGPEQYF. The CDR3 DNA reads as TGTGCCTGGGATGGGGGACTAGCGGGACCCGAGCAGTACTTC.

This clonotype was picked up a small number of times. J is TRBJ2-7 and V is TRBV19; D not certain. Germline V lookup: CDR1 LNHDA, CDR2 SQIVND (reference sequence). V was clipped by 10 bases and J by 3 bases, with 10 bases between them. The CDR3 spans 11 residues. In DNA, the CDR3 is TGTGCCACACGATTAAACTACGAGCAGTACTTC. This codes for CATRLNYEQYF.

This clonotype was observed many times. The chain joins TRBV5-6 to TRBJ2-1; D not resolved. The germline gives CDR1 SGHDT, CDR2 YYEEEE. The CDR3 extends over 13 amino acids. Trimming left V 2 bases short and J 5 bases short, with 8 bases between. CDR3 loop: CASSFGPDNEQFF. CDR3 bases: TGTGCCAGCAGCTTCGGACCAGACAATGAGCAGTTCTTC.

The chain joins TRBV12-3 or TRBV12-4 to TRBJ1-1, with a possible D match to TRBD1 (6 bases). V was clipped by 7 bases and J by 4 bases, with 16 bases between them. The CDR3 is made up of 14 amino acids. For the CDR3, the DNA is TGTGCCAGCACTCCCCCCGGGGGCGGCACTGAAGCTTTCTTT. Encoded protein: CASTPPGGGTEAFF.

In the case of this clonotype: This sequence may be a read error, since a much larger clone differs from it by one base. The CDR3 DNA follows: TGCAGTGCTACGGTTGGGGATAAAAACACCGGGGAGCTGTTTTTT. This gives the protein CSATVGDKNTGELFF. This rearrangement joins TRBV20-1 to TRBJ2-2; D uncertain. CDR3 length: 15 residues. Germline lookup yields CDR1 DFQATT and CDR2 SNEGSKA (reference sequence). V lost 4 bases and J lost 2, with 14 bases in between.

This clonotype has a handful of counts. The V call is TRBV12-3 or TRBV12-4, the J call TRBJ2-1; 8 bases align to TRBD2. The CDR3 spans 14 residues. The V gene end was trimmed by 3 bases and the J gene end by 8 bases; junction bases not matched to a gene: 6. The CDR3 is CASSLSGRGHEQFF. The CDR3 DNA reads as TGTGCCAGCAGTTTGAGCGGGAGAGGCCATGAGCAGTTCTTC.

This clonotype was observed a few times. The CDR3 DNA follows: TGTGCCAGCAGGAGGGAGGGAATGGGGGAGCAGTACTTC. Its protein product is CASRREGMGEQYF. This chain uses TRBV25-1 with TRBJ2-7; 7 nucleotides align to TRBD2. The germline V gene encodes CDR1 MGHDK and CDR2 SYGVNS. The CDR3 contains 13 residues. V shed 6 bases and J 7 bases; nucleotides not matched to a gene: 9.

In regard to this clonotype: One end of the junction does not line up with germline, which may come from a read error. J is TRBJ2-5 and V is TRBV29-1, with TRBD2 identical over 14 bases. The CDR3 covers 16 residues. Per the germline V gene, CDR1 is SQVTM and CDR2 is ANQGSEA. The CDR3 sequence: CSFAGLAGVPLGTRYF. The CDR3 bases are TGCAGCTTCGCGGGACTAGCGGGAGTCCCGCTCGGGACCCGGTACTTC. The complete variable domain, with remaining parts taken from reference TRBV29-1 and TRBJ2-5, reads SAVISQKPSRDICQRGTSLTIQCQVDSQVTMMFWYRQQPGQSLTLIATANQGSEATYESGFVIDKFPISRPNLTFSTLTVSNMSPEDSSIYLCSFAGLAGVPLGTRYFGPGTRLLVL.